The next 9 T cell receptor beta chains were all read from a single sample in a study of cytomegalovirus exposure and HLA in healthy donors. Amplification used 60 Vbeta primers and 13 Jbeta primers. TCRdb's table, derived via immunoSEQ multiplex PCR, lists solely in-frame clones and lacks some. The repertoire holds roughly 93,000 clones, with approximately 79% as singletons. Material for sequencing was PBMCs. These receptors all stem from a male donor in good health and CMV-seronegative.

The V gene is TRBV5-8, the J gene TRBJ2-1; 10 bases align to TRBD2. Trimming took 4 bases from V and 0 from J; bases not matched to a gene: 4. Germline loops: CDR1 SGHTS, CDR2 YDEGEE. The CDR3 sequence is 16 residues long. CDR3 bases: TGTGCCAGCAGCAAACGACTAGCGGGCTCCTACAATGAGCAGTTCTTC. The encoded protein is CASSKRLAGSYNEQFF.

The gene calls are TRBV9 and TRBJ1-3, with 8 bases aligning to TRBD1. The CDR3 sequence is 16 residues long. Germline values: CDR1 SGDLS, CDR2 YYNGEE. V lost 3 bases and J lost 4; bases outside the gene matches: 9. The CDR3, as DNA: TGTGCCAGCAGCGAACGGACAGGGAGGTCCGGAAACACCATATATTTT. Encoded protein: CASSERTGRSGNTIYF.

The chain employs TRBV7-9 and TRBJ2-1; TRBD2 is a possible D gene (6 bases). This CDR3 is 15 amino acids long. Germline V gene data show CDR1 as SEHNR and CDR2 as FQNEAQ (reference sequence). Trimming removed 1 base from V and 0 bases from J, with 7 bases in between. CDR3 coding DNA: TGTGCCAGCAGCTTAGTTAGCGGCTCCTACAATGAGCAGTTCTTC. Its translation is CASSLVSGSYNEQFF.

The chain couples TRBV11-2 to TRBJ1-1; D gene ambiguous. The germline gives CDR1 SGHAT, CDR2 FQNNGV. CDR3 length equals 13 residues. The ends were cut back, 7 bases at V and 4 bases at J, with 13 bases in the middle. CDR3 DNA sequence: TGTGCCAGCACCTCGAGCGGAGTCACTGAAGCTTTCTTT. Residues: CASTSSGVTEAFF.

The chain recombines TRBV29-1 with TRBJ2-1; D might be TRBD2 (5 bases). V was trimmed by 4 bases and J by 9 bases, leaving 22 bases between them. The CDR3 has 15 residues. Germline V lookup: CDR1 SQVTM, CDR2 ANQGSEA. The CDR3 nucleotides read TGCAGCGTTGCCTTTTTGGACGCGGGCAACAGTGAGCAGTTCTTC. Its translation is CSVAFLDAGNSEQFF.

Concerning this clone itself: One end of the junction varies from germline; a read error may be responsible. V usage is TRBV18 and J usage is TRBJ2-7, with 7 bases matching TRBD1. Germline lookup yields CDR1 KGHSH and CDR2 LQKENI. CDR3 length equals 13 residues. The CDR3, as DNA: TGTGCCAGCTCACCTGGGACAGCCCAAATAGTGAACTTC. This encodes CASSPGTAQIVNF.

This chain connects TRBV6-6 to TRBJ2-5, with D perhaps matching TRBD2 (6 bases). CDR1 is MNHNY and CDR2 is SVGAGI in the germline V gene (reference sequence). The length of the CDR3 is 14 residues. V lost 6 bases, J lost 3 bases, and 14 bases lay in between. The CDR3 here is CASSIRGSKETQYF. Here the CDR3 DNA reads TGTGCCAGCAGCATCCGGGGGAGCAAAGAGACCCAGTACTTC.

CDR3 nucleotide sequence: TGCGCCAGCAGCTTGGTCGGGACTAGTCTTTCGTACGAGCAGTACTTC. It is translated as CASSLVGTSLSYEQYF. This chain uses TRBV5-1 with TRBJ2-7; 8 nucleotides line up with TRBD2. In germline, CDR1 is SGHRS, CDR2 YFSETQ. V shed 0 bases and J 4 bases; nucleotides not matched to a gene: 9. This CDR3 contains 16 residues.

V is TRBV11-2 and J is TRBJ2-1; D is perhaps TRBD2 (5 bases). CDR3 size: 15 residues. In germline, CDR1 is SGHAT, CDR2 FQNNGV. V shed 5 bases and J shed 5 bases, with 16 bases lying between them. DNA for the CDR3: TGTGCCAGCAGCCTGACGGGATCGAGGGACAATGAGCAGTTCTTC. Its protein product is CASSLTGSRDNEQFF.